A single sample gave rise to the 32 T cell receptor beta chains below, sequenced in a study of T cell responses to AZD1222 COVID-19 vaccine. The table came from immunoSEQ multiplex PCR; TCRdb's copy has only in-frame clones and leaves some out. The sample has approximately 45,000 clones; about 91% are singletons. The material sequenced was peripheral blood, taken 28 days after the second AZD1222 dose. Receptor source: an adult who received the AZD1222 COVID-19 vaccine.

The genes are TRBV6-5 and TRBJ1-2; perhaps TRBD1 as D (5 bases). Trimming removed 5 bases at V and 6 bases at J, with 16 bases between. From germline, CDR1 is MNHEY and CDR2 SVGAGI. CDR3 length: 14 amino acids. CDR3 DNA: TGTGCCAGCAGTCCTCAGGACAATGCGGATGGCTACACCTTC. Translating it yields CASSPQDNADGYTF.

The chain is built from TRBV6-1 and TRBJ1-6; no definite D call. The length of the CDR3 is 18 residues. CDR1 and CDR2 (germline): MNHNS, SASEGT. The V end was cut by 1 base, the J end by 4 bases, with 17 bases between. CDR3 protein: CASSEDEETGIYNSPLHF. CDR3 coding DNA: TGTGCCAGCAGTGAAGATGAGGAGACGGGAATTTATAATTCACCCCTCCACTTT.

V and J are TRBV19 and TRBJ1-1, with D hard to call. The germline V gene has CDR1 LNHDA and CDR2 SQIVND (reference sequence). Trimming shortened V by 3 bases and J by 4 bases, and 9 bases separated the two germline ends. The CDR3 extends over 13 amino acids. CDR3 residues: CASSMLEGTEAFF. In DNA form, the CDR3 reads TGTGCCAGTAGTATGCTTGAAGGCACTGAAGCTTTCTTT.

This chain links TRBV27 with TRBJ1-1; 12 nucleotides line up with TRBD1. Germline-derived CDR1 and CDR2 are MNHEY and SMNVEV (reference sequence). Losses at the gene ends were 8 bases for V and 0 bases for J; bases not matched to a gene: 13. The CDR3 length is 18 residues. The DNA for the CDR3 is TGTGCCAGCCCCGCGGAAATGGGACAGGGGGCGGTGAACACTGAAGCTTTCTTT. It codes for CASPAEMGQGAVNTEAFF.

The V call is TRBV20-1, the J call TRBJ2-1; no clear D gene. This CDR3 spans 15 amino acids. Germline V gives CDR1 DFQATT, CDR2 SNEGSKA (reference sequence). V was trimmed by 3 bases and J by 0 bases, leaving 12 bases between them. The CDR3 nucleotides read TGCAGTGCTAGTAACGGTGCAAGCTCCTACAATGAGCAGTTCTTC. Amino acid sequence: CSASNGASSYNEQFF.

V and J are TRBV7-2 and TRBJ2-3; D not resolved. The CDR3 length is 11 residues. Germline lookup yields CDR1 SGHTA and CDR2 FQGNSA. V was trimmed by 7 bases and J by 2 bases, leaving 4 bases between them. The CDR3 DNA reads as TGTGCCAGCACCAACACAGATACGCAGTATTTT. Its protein product is CASTNTDTQYF.

This clone was detected a few times. This sequence joins TRBV19 and TRBJ2-2, with D possibly being TRBD1 (6 bases). The V end lost 3 bases, the J end lost 4 bases, and 12 bases lay between the germline ends. The CDR3 covers 15 residues. Germline lookup yields CDR1 LNHDA and CDR2 SQIVND (reference sequence). CDR3 in amino acids: CASSISGAGTGELFF. The CDR3 DNA sequence: TGTGCCAGTAGTATTTCAGGGGCGGGCACCGGGGAGCTGTTTTTT.

This chain connects TRBV11-3 to TRBJ2-1, with D possibly being TRBD2 (6 bases). The CDR3 length is 14 residues. V was clipped by 1 base and J by 4 bases, with 8 bases between them. CDR1 and CDR2 (germline): SGHNT, YENEEA. CDR3 residues: CASSLAGAYNEQFF. The CDR3 nucleotides are TGTGCCAGCAGCTTAGCGGGAGCGTACAATGAGCAGTTCTTC.

The sample holds one count of this clone. The chain carries TRBV5-1 and TRBJ1-2; 7 bases are a match to TRBD1. This CDR3 has 13 residues. Per the germline V gene, CDR1 is SGHRS and CDR2 is YFSETQ. Losses at the gene ends were 4 bases for V and 4 bases for J; bases not matched to a gene: 4. The CDR3 coding sequence is TGCGCCAGCAGCCCGGACAGGCTCTATGGCTACACCTTC. Translated, it gives CASSPDRLYGYTF.

This clone was found a few times. In nucleotides, the CDR3 is TGTGCCAGCAGCTTGGGGGGCTCAGGGGTGGGCACTGAAGCTTTCTTT. It translates to CASSLGGSGVGTEAFF. The rearrangement links TRBV2 to TRBJ1-1; perhaps TRBD1 as D (6 bases). Trimming cost V 6 bases and J 4 bases, with 21 bases left between them. CDR1 is SNHLY and CDR2 is FYNNEI in the germline V gene. The CDR3 has 16 residues. The variable domain in full, with the rest retrieved from reference TRBV2 and TRBJ1-1, is EPEVTQTPSHQVTQMGQEVILRCVPISNHLYFYWYRQILGQKVEFLVSFYNNEISEKSEIFDDQFSVERPDGSNFTLKIRSTKLEDSAMYFCASSLGGSGVGTEAFFGQGTRLTVV.

The gene calls are TRBV5-1 and TRBJ1-1; D call uncertain. The ends were cut back, 4 bases at V and 1 base at J, with 8 bases in the middle. The germline V gene has CDR1 SGHRS and CDR2 YFSETQ. This CDR3 region has 13 residues. The CDR3 here is CASSPLQNTEAFF. In DNA, the CDR3 is TGCGCCAGCAGCCCACTTCAGAACACTGAAGCTTTCTTT.

In this sample, this clone turned up once. The rearrangement joins TRBV9 to TRBJ1-2, with D perhaps TRBD1 (5 bases). The germline V gene encodes CDR1 SGDLS and CDR2 YYNGEE. The CDR3 runs 14 residues. V lost 2 bases and J lost 3, with 11 bases in between. The CDR3 DNA reads as TGTGCCAGCAGCGTCTCCCAACAGGACTATGGCTACACCTTC. Translating gives CASSVSQQDYGYTF.

The J gene is TRBJ2-1, the V gene TRBV24-1; 8 nucleotides line up with TRBD2. Trimming removed 5 bases from V and 8 bases from J; junction bases left unmatched: 10. This CDR3 is 15 amino acids long. Germline V gene lookup returns CDR1 KGHDR and CDR2 SFDVKD. This CDR3 reads CATSGTAGAVDEQFF. Written as DNA, the CDR3 is TGTGCCACCAGTGGTACAGCGGGGGCCGTGGATGAGCAGTTCTTC.

The chain joins TRBV6-6 to TRBJ1-4, with 9 nucleotides matching TRBD1. Germline-derived CDR1 and CDR2 are MNHNY and SVGAGI (reference sequence). V gave up 4 bases and J gave up 7 bases; unmatched junction bases: 7. The CDR3 runs to 15 residues. The CDR3 here is CASSSDRGGPEKLFF. CDR3 coding DNA: TGTGCCAGCAGTTCGGACAGGGGAGGGCCTGAAAAACTGTTTTTT.

This chain uses TRBV2 with TRBJ2-7; 7 positions agree with TRBD2. The CDR3 is made up of 12 amino acids. V gave up 8 bases and J gave up 6 bases; unmatched junction bases: 7. Germline V gene data show CDR1 as SNHLY and CDR2 as FYNNEI. This CDR3 reads CASGVAGIEQYF. The CDR3 region has the DNA TGTGCCAGCGGGGTAGCGGGTATCGAGCAGTACTTC.

CDR3 sequence: CASRTAGGNNQPQHF. In DNA, the CDR3 is TGTGCCAGCAGGACGGCGGGGGGGAATAATCAGCCCCAGCATTTT. The V and J genes are TRBV6-6 and TRBJ1-5; possible D gene TRBD1, 5 bases. The germline CDR1 and CDR2 sequences are MNHNY and SVGAGI (reference sequence). Trimming took 6 bases from V and 4 from J, leaving 16 bases between them. This CDR3 has 15 amino acids.

The rearrangement joins TRBV9 to TRBJ2-2; 9 bases line up with TRBD1. CDR3 size: 15 residues. V lost 3 bases to trimming and J lost 4 bases; unmatched junction nucleotides: 4. Germline CDR1 reads SGDLS; CDR2 reads YYNGEE. The CDR3: CASSEGQGFTGELFF. The DNA of the CDR3 is TGTGCCAGCAGCGAGGGACAGGGTTTCACCGGGGAGCTGTTTTTT. The full variable domain, completed using reference TRBV9 and TRBJ2-2, is DSGVTQTPKHLITATGQRVTLRCSPRSGDLSVYWYQQSLDQGLQFLIQYYNGEERAKGNILERFSAQQFPDLHSELNLSSLELGDSALYFCASSEGQGFTGELFFGEGSRLTVL.

This chain links TRBV9 with TRBJ1-4, with 7 nucleotides matching TRBD1. The CDR3 covers 15 residues. Per germline, CDR1 SGDLS and CDR2 YYNGEE. Trimming cost V 0 bases and J 3 bases; bases outside gene matches: 2. CDR3 nucleotide sequence: TGTGCCAGCAGCGTAGGACAGGGCGCTAATGAAAAACTGTTTTTT. Translation gives CASSVGQGANEKLFF.

The rearrangement uses TRBV7-2 and TRBJ1-2, with TRBD1 matching 12 bases. After removal of 5 bases from V and 8 bases from J, the junction contained 12 bases not matched to a gene. CDR3 length equals 16 residues. Germline V CDR1 and CDR2: SGHTA, FQGNSA. This CDR3 is CASSPRPGQGARGYTF. The DNA for the CDR3 is TGTGCCAGCAGCCCACGACCGGGACAGGGGGCGCGGGGCTACACCTTC.

This chain uses TRBV11-1 with TRBJ2-7; the D is unclear. CDR1 and CDR2 from the germline V gene are SGHAT and FQDESV (reference sequence). CDR3 size: 14 residues. V lost 2 bases and J 4 bases, leaving 12 bases between the germline ends. The CDR3: CASSLLGRAYEQYF. The DNA of the CDR3 is TGTGCCAGCAGCTTATTGGGAAGGGCTTACGAGCAGTACTTC.

In the case of this clone: In the same sample, other DNA sequences code for this CDR3. The gene calls are TRBV29-1 and TRBJ1-4; 7 nucleotides line up with TRBD1. V lost 4 bases and J lost 5; bases outside the gene matches: 4. Germline CDR1 is SQVTM and CDR2 is ANQGSEA. The CDR3 consists of 13 residues. The CDR3 spells CSVVQGGNEKLFF. CDR3 sequence (DNA): TGCAGCGTTGTCCAGGGGGGGAATGAAAAACTGTTTTTT.

The V call is TRBV7-9, the J call TRBJ2-2; the match to TRBD1 covers 11 bases. There are 19 residues in the CDR3. From germline, CDR1 is SEHNR and CDR2 FQNEAQ (reference sequence). The V gene end was trimmed by 5 bases and the J gene end by 0 bases; junction bases not matched to a gene: 11. The CDR3 DNA sequence: TGTGCCAGCAGCCCGAGGGGACAGGGGGACATAGCGAACACCGGGGAGCTGTTTTTT. This sequence encodes CASSPRGQGDIANTGELFF. Together with reference TRBV7-9 and TRBJ2-2, the CDR3 gives the full variable domain: DTGVSQNPRHKITKRGQNVTFRCDPISEHNRLYWYRQTLGQGPEFLTYFQNEAQLEKSRLLSDRFSAERPKGSFSTLEIQRTEQGDSAMYLCASSPRGQGDIANTGELFFGEGSRLTVL.

The chain links TRBV5-1 to TRBJ1-2; D uncertain. The V end was cut by 6 bases, the J end by 8 bases, with 14 bases between. Germline loops: CDR1 SGHRS, CDR2 YFSETQ. The CDR3 consists of 12 residues. The CDR3 loop reads CASTLSGAGYTF. CDR3 coding DNA: TGCGCCAGCACCCTTTCGGGTGCGGGCTACACCTTC.

The chain employs TRBV27 and TRBJ1-3; the D gene is possibly TRBD1 (5 bases). CDR3 length: 16 amino acids. Per the germline V gene, CDR1 is MNHEY and CDR2 is SMNVEV (reference sequence). The V end lost 6 bases, the J end lost 0 bases, and 15 bases lay between the germline ends. CDR3 sequence reads: CASSRGLPSSGNTIYF. The CDR3 region has the DNA TGTGCCAGCAGCCGGGGACTTCCGAGCTCTGGAAACACCATATATTTT.

The chain is built from TRBV5-1 and TRBJ2-2; maybe TRBD2 (5 bases). Deletions cut 5 bases from V and 4 bases from J, with 12 bases between. The CDR3 covers 14 residues. Germline V CDR1 and CDR2: SGHRS, YFSETQ. CDR3 amino acids: CASRRTFGTGELFF. The CDR3 nucleotides are TGCGCCAGCAGACGGACTTTTGGCACCGGGGAGCTGTTTTTT.

V and J are TRBV12-5 and TRBJ2-2, with D possibly called TRBD1 or TRBD2 (5 bases each). CDR3 length: 16 amino acids. V was trimmed by 4 bases and J by 1 base, leaving 13 bases between them. Germline V gene sequence: CDR1 LGHNT, CDR2 FRNRAP. CDR3 sequence reads: CASGSPPGRNTGELFF. The CDR3 DNA follows: TGTGCTAGTGGTTCACCCCCGGGACGGAACACCGGGGAGCTGTTTTTT.

A single count supports this clone. The CDR3 DNA reads TGCGCCAGCAGTAGGGCTCTTGACACTCAAGAGACCCAGTACTTC. This sequence encodes CASSRALDTQETQYF. This sequence joins TRBV23-1 and TRBJ2-5; no definite D call. TRBV23-1 belongs to the ORF category, with a function that is uncertain. Trimming stripped 5 bases from V and 2 bases from J, with 15 bases between. The CDR3 totals 15 residues.

The chain recombines TRBV2 with TRBJ2-3; TRBD2 aligns across 7 bases. The CDR3 totals 15 residues. Per the germline V gene, CDR1 is SNHLY and CDR2 is FYNNEI. V dropped 3 bases and J dropped 2; count of bases not matched to a gene: 5. The CDR3 here is CASSERLAPTDTQYF. In nucleotides, the CDR3 is TGTGCCAGCAGTGAGAGACTAGCCCCCACAGATACGCAGTATTTT.

In its sample, this clone was seen a few times. The chain uses TRBV19 and TRBJ1-1; D ambiguous. V was shortened by 0 bases and J by 6 bases, with 8 bases between the two germline ends. The CDR3 covers 13 residues. Germline V gene lookup returns CDR1 LNHDA and CDR2 SQIVND (reference sequence). CDR3 bases: TGTGCCAGTAGTATAGACAGGAGCGCTGAAGCTTTCTTT. Translating it yields CASSIDRSAEAFF.

The chain carries TRBV7-3 and TRBJ2-2, with 7 bases aligning to TRBD2. V trimming: 3 bases; J trimming: 2 bases; junction bases outside the gene matches: 9. This CDR3 is 17 amino acids long. CDR1 is SGHTA and CDR2 is FQGTGA in the germline V gene. Here the CDR3 DNA reads TGTGCCAGCAGCTTGTATCCTAGCGGAGTTAACACCGGGGAGCTGTTTTTT. Residues: CASSLYPSGVNTGELFF. Using reference TRBV7-3 and TRBJ2-2 for the parts outside the CDR3, the full variable domain is GAGVSQTPSNKVTEKGKYVELRCDPISGHTALYWYRQSLGQGPEFLIYFQGTGAADDSGLPNDRFFAVRPEGSVSTLKIQRTERGDSAVYLCASSLYPSGVNTGELFFGEGSRLTVL.

The chain combines TRBV15 with TRBJ2-7; D gene uncertain. Germline V gene data show CDR1 as LNHNV and CDR2 as YYDKDF (reference sequence). The CDR3 contains 14 residues. V lost 0 bases and J 2 bases, leaving 8 bases between the germline ends. CDR3 coding DNA: TGTGCCACCAGCAGAGAGGCCGGCACCTACGAGCAGTACTTC. Translation gives CATSREAGTYEQYF.

This chain links TRBV3-1 (or the pseudogene TRBV3-2) with TRBJ2-5; D may match TRBD1 or TRBD2 (7 bases each). Germline V CDR1 and CDR2: LGHDT, YNNKEL (reference sequence). With 1 base removed from V and 1 base from J, the gap between germline ends came to 13 bases. CDR3 length: 16 residues. The CDR3 spells CASSQGGGQIQETQYF. The CDR3 bases are TGTGCCAGCAGCCAAGGCGGGGGACAGATCCAAGAGACCCAGTACTTC.